What follows are 7 T cell receptor beta chains derived from one specimen sequenced in a study of T cell responses to AZD1222 COVID-19 vaccine (dated by TCRdb to 2020 to 2023). The library relied on the immunoSEQ multiplex PCR assay. TCRdb obtained this table from immuneACCESS and retained in-frame rearrangements with V and J assigned. These tables miss some clones; where compared with another copy, unresolved V genes account for less than half of the shortfall, and the remainder is unexplained. A total of around 140,000 clones appear in this sample, 91% of them only once. The ten most abundant clones make up 1.5% to 2% of the sample. The time point label of this sample denotes: about 28 days (+/-7) after the second vaccine dose. The sequencing used peripheral blood, collected 28 days after the second AZD1222 dose. The receptors derive from an adult who received the AZD1222 COVID-19 vaccine.

This chain uses TRBV2 with TRBJ2-5; 9 bases map to TRBD2. This CDR3 spans 16 amino acids. V was pared by 1 base and J by 9 bases, with 12 bases of the junction left unmatched. Germline V gene sequence: CDR1 SNHLY, CDR2 FYNNEI. CDR3 in amino acids: CASSEEGLASGGAQYF. CDR3 in DNA: TGTGCCAGCAGTGAAGAAGGACTAGCGAGCGGAGGGGCCCAGTACTTC.

The chain uses TRBV1 and TRBJ2-5; TRBD2, the D gene given by the table, was not confirmed from the DNA. TRBV1 is a pseudogene locus. This CDR3 spans 16 amino acids. The CDR3: CTSSLRAGKYQETQYF. In nucleotides, the CDR3 is TGCACCAGCAGCCTTAGGGCGGGAAAGTACCAAGAGACCCAGTACTTC.

This clone showed up just a few times. This chain links TRBV6-5 with TRBJ1-3; D not resolved. Trimming stripped 9 bases from V and 0 bases from J, with 12 bases between. From germline, CDR1 is MNHEY and CDR2 SVGAGI. CDR3 length: 14 residues. The CDR3 nucleotides are TGTGCCAGTGACCGGTGGGACTCTGGAAACACCATATATTTT. Amino acid sequence: CASDRWDSGNTIYF.

The chain is built from TRBV9 and TRBJ2-5; TRBD2 matches 7 bases. This CDR3 has 15 residues. The V segment lost 0 bases and the J segment 5 bases; nucleotides outside the gene matches: 7. The germline gives CDR1 SGDLS, CDR2 YYNGEE. This CDR3 reads CASSVGAGEEETQYF. The CDR3 coding sequence is TGTGCCAGCAGCGTAGGCGCGGGAGAGGAGGAGACCCAGTACTTC.

The V call is TRBV2, the J call TRBJ1-1; weak D call: TRBD1 (5 bases). Trimming removed 6 bases at V and 3 bases at J, with 14 bases between. CDR3 size: 14 residues. CDR1 is SNHLY, CDR2 FYNNEI, per germline. The CDR3 DNA reads as TGTGCCAGCAGACAACTTCGACAGTACACTGAAGCTTTCTTT. Protein: CASRQLRQYTEAFF.

The chain employs TRBV11-3 and TRBJ2-5; D unresolved. Trimming shortened V by 2 bases and J by 3 bases, and 4 bases separated the two germline ends. The length of the CDR3 is 12 residues. CDR1 and CDR2 from the germline V gene are SGHNT and YENEEA. The CDR3 loop is CASSLNEETQYF. The CDR3 DNA reads TGTGCCAGCAGCTTAAACGAAGAGACCCAGTACTTC.

The chain carries TRBV5-1 and TRBJ1-4; D possibly corresponds to TRBD1 (6 bases). Between the trimmed V and J ends, which lost 0 bases and 4 bases, there was a span of 7 bases. Germline-derived CDR1 and CDR2 are SGHRS and YFSETQ. The CDR3 has 14 residues. CDR3 loop: CASSLVGGNEKLFF. CDR3 DNA sequence: TGCGCCAGCAGCTTGGTAGGGGGTAATGAAAAACTGTTTTTT. The full variable domain, completed using reference TRBV5-1 and TRBJ1-4, is KAGVTQTPRYLIKTRGQQVTLSCSPISGHRSVSWYQQTPGQGLQFLFEYFSETQRNKGNFPGRFSGRQFSNSRSEMNVSTLELGDSALYLCASSLVGGNEKLFFGSGTQLSVL.